The 14 T cell receptor beta chains in this list originate from one sample, sequenced in a study of Graves' ophthalmopathy and Graves' hyperthyroidism (dated by TCRdb to 2016 to 2018). Sequencing was performed on an Illumina HiSeq 2000. For repertoire sequencing, the TCR beta CDR3 regions were amplified from RNA transcripts. HTBI primers and the Qiagen OneStep RT-PCR kit were used in a first-round RT-PCR, which was followed by a second-round multiplex PCR, size selection and purification. Clones were called with MiXCR by TCRdb after fastp trimmed the public reads at Q25, and only in-frame beta chains were retained. Rows matching on CDR3 protein sequence are summarized as one entry with the most common DNA and genes. The sample includes about 400,000 distinct CDR3 sequences, with 15% observed a single time. The top ten clones comprise approximately 7% of the sample. Sequencing was carried out using peripheral blood. All receptors come from a woman between 18 and 30 years old with stable Graves' hyperthyroidism. Donor details come from another sample of the same person, matched by shared clones.

The table lists this clonotype with many counts. The chain employs TRBV20-1 and TRBJ1-5; D unresolved. V shed 3 bases and J shed 4 bases, with 13 bases lying between them. Germline V lookup: CDR1 DFQATT, CDR2 SNEGSKA (reference sequence). The CDR3 runs 14 residues. This CDR3 reads CSASSGIPNQPQHF. The CDR3 coding sequence is TGCAGTGCTAGTAGCGGGATCCCTAATCAGCCCCAGCATTTT.

In this sample, this clonotype turned up many times. V and J are TRBV19 and TRBJ1-2; D remains ambiguous. Trimming stripped 6 bases from V and 1 base from J, with 15 bases between. This CDR3 comprises 15 residues. Germline CDR1 reads LNHDA; CDR2 reads SQIVND (reference sequence). Written as DNA, the CDR3 is TGTGCCAGTAGCCCTACAGCCGCCGTTAACTATGGCTACACCTTC. Translated, it gives CASSPTAAVNYGYTF.

The J gene is TRBJ2-2, the V gene TRBV2; TRBD1 matches at 8 bases. Germline loops: CDR1 SNHLY, CDR2 FYNNEI. CDR3 length equals 15 residues. J gave up 1 base and V 6 bases, and 4 bases lay outside the gene matches. The DNA of the CDR3 is TGTGCCAGCAGGAGGGGACAGGAGAACACCGGGGAGCTGTTTTTT. Its translation is CASRRGQENTGELFF.

A remark on this clonotype: This CDR3 fails to terminate in the conserved phenylalanine or tryptophan, so it likely reflects a read error. The rearrangement joins TRBV6-2 or TRBV6-3 to TRBJ1-5; D is possibly TRBD1 (5 bases). CDR1 and CDR2 (germline): MNHEY, SVGEGT. There are 16 residues in the CDR3. Trimming cost V 2 bases and J 2 bases, with 13 bases left between them. The CDR3 sequence: CASSYVPLGGNQPQHS. CDR3 nucleotide sequence: TGTGCCAGCAGTTACGTTCCGCTGGGGGGCAATCAGCCCCAGCATTCT.

This clonotype was counted ten times or more. This rearrangement joins TRBV20-1 to TRBJ2-5; no definite D call. The CDR3 consists of 12 residues. The germline V gene encodes CDR1 DFQATT and CDR2 SNEGSKA (reference sequence). V lost 3 bases and J 4 bases, leaving 9 bases between the germline ends. CDR3 DNA: TGCAGTGCTAGCGGCGACGGAGAGACCCAGTACTTC. This codes for CSASGDGETQYF.

Concerning this clonotype itself: The conserved closing phenylalanine or tryptophan is absent in this CDR3, likely reflecting a read error. Here the CDR3 reads CATSRGGATEFYTV. DNA for the CDR3: TGTGCCACCAGCAGAGGGGGTGCGACAGAATTTTACACCGTC. This rearrangement joins TRBV15 to TRBJ1-2; D perhaps matches TRBD1 (5 bases). CDR3 length: 14 residues. V dropped 1 base and J dropped 11 bases, with 17 bases sitting between them. CDR1 is LNHNV, CDR2 YYDKDF, per germline (reference sequence).

This clonotype was recorded at least ten times. This chain joins TRBV2 and TRBJ1-1, with D tentatively TRBD1 (5 bases). CDR3 length: 14 amino acids. Per the germline V gene, CDR1 is SNHLY and CDR2 is FYNNEI. Trimming took 4 bases from V and 1 from J, leaving 10 bases between them. CDR3 loop: CASSAGQTNTEAFF. The CDR3 bases are TGTGCCAGCAGTGCAGGGCAAACGAACACTGAAGCTTTCTTT.

This clonotype was detected ten times or more. The J gene is TRBJ2-7, the V gene TRBV6-1; 10 bases fit TRBD2. Germline V gene lookup returns CDR1 MNHNS and CDR2 SASEGT. The junction had 6 bases not matched to a gene; V was cut back by 6 bases and J by 1 base. This CDR3 region has 15 residues. The DNA of the CDR3 is TGTGCCAGCAGGTCACTAGCGGGACAATCCTACGAGCAGTACTTC. This encodes CASRSLAGQSYEQYF.

This chain joins TRBV6-1 and TRBJ1-5, with 7 bases identical to TRBD1. Losses at the gene ends were 7 bases for V and 1 base for J; bases not matched to a gene: 4. Germline CDR1 is MNHNS and CDR2 is SASEGT. This CDR3 has 14 residues. CDR3 in amino acids: CASTEDRSNQPQHF. CDR3 coding DNA: TGTGCCAGCACCGAGGACAGGAGCAATCAGCCCCAGCATTTT.

This clonotype was seen repeatedly, ten times or more. This chain links TRBV7-9 with TRBJ1-5; unclear D gene. The CDR3 has 13 amino acids. V lost 5 bases, J lost 4 bases, and 9 bases lay in between. Germline V gene sequence: CDR1 SEHNR, CDR2 FQNEAQ (reference sequence). Here the CDR3 DNA reads TGTGCCAGCAGCCCAATGGGGAATCAGCCCCAGCATTTT. This encodes CASSPMGNQPQHF.

Many counts were recorded for this clonotype. The chain is built from TRBV10-3 and TRBJ1-2; TRBD1 matches 9 bases. J was trimmed by 6 bases and V by 3 bases; bases with no gene match: 5. The CDR3 contains 14 residues. Germline-derived CDR1 and CDR2 are ENHRY and SYGVKD. This CDR3 reads CAISDPGQGDGYTF. The CDR3 DNA reads TGTGCCATCAGTGATCCGGGACAGGGCGATGGCTACACCTTC.

The V and J genes are TRBV2 and TRBJ1-2; maybe TRBD1 (6 bases). The CDR3 consists of 13 residues. The V gene lost 3 bases and the J gene lost 4 bases, with 9 bases spanning the gap. Germline lookup yields CDR1 SNHLY and CDR2 FYNNEI. The CDR3 coding sequence is TGTGCCAGCAGTGATCCAGGGGCCTATGGCTACACCTTC. Translated, it gives CASSDPGAYGYTF.

V gene TRBV11-1 combines with J gene TRBJ1-1; D is uncertain. Trimming took 5 bases from V and 6 from J, leaving 13 bases between them. CDR1 and CDR2 (germline): SGHAT, FQDESV (reference sequence). This CDR3 spans 13 amino acids. The CDR3: CASSHRPYAEAFF. In DNA form, the CDR3 reads TGTGCCAGCAGCCATCGACCGTATGCTGAAGCTTTCTTT. The full variable domain, rest sourced from reference TRBV11-1 and TRBJ1-1, is EAEVAQSPRYKITEKSQAVAFWCDPISGHATLYWYRQILGQGPELLVQFQDESVVDDSQLPKDRFSAERLKGVDSTLKIQPAELGDSAMYLCASSHRPYAEAFFGQGTRLTVV.

The chain couples TRBV6-1 to TRBJ1-2; 7 bases line up with TRBD1. CDR3 length equals 13 residues. The V segment lost 6 bases and the J segment 8 bases; nucleotides outside the gene matches: 9. The germline gives CDR1 MNHNS, CDR2 SASEGT. The CDR3 region has the DNA TGTGCCAGCAGAGGGGGGACAGAGCAAGGCTACACCTTC. It is translated as CASRGGTEQGYTF.